This T cell receptor (beta chain) is from a study of T cell responses to AZD1222 COVID-19 vaccine. Study-level results: Researchers report vaccine-associated CD4 TCRs spanning spike, with dominance at 160-218 and 743-854. Only a handful of AZD1222 recipients were seropositive at baseline. Clonal diversity was possibly underestimated, and white British individuals and females predominated among donors.

Doses given second, at about 4 or about 12 weeks, were pooled. Germline V CDR1 and CDR2: SNHLY, FYNNEI. V was cut by 7 bases and J by 0 bases, with 15 bases left in between. This CDR3 spans 15 amino acids. Some clones are missing from TCRdb's copy, which holds only in-frame ones; the method was immunoSEQ multiplex PCR. The table includes over 95,000 clones, more than 70% detected once. A word on this clone: The antigen is not known. This same CDR3 is encoded by further DNA sequences in the sample.

The chain is built from TRBV2 and TRBJ1-2; D possibly corresponds to TRBD1 (5 bases). The TCR comes from an adult who received the AZD1222 COVID-19 vaccine. Sequenced material: peripheral blood, taken 28 days after the second AZD1222 dose. The CDR3 DNA sequence: TGTGCCAGCAAAACCAAGGGGTGGGCTAACTATGGCTACACCTTC. This encodes CASKTKGWANYGYTF.